The clone carrying this T cell receptor beta chain was seen once. J gave up 6 bases and V 2 bases, and 2 bases lay outside the gene matches. CDR3 length: 13 amino acids. Germline V CDR1 and CDR2: SQVTM, ANQGSEA. These data are taken from a study of blood T cell repertoires in COVID-19. Study-level background: COVID-19 samples from acute and convalescent phases originated in the United States, Italy and Spain.

Profiled with immunoSEQ multiplex PCR; TCRdb holds only in-frame clones, not every one. Among approximately 96,000 clones listed, about 88% were seen once. This chain connects TRBV29-1 to TRBJ1-5; 9 nucleotides agree with TRBD1. The receptor's source is a woman aged 80 or older with acute or convalescent COVID-19. The source material was peripheral blood. CDR3 nucleotide sequence: TGCAGCGTTGAACCGGGACAGGGTCAGCCCCAGCATTTT. Protein sequence: CSVEPGQGQPQHF. Complete variable domain (other parts from reference TRBV29-1 and TRBJ1-5): SAVISQKPSRDICQRGTSLTIQCQVDSQVTMMFWYRQQPGQSLTLIATANQGSEATYESGFVIDKFPISRPNLTFSTLTVSNMSPEDSSIYLCSVEPGQGQPQHFGDGTRLSIL.